This T cell receptor beta chain was retrieved from a study of glioma-infiltrating T cells after dendritic cell vaccination. Across the study: Autologous tumor lysate was loaded overnight onto monocyte-derived dendritic cells grown about seven days with IL-4 and GM-CSF. Study conclusions and caveats: Higher TCR clonality did not directly relate to longer survival.

CDR1 SEHNR and CDR2 FQNEAQ come from the germline V gene (reference sequence). This CDR3 is built from 15 residues. The V gene end was trimmed by 3 bases and the J gene end by 4 bases; junction bases not matched to a gene: 2. As to this clone: As yet, its antigen is unknown.

Time point noted: after dendritic cell vaccination, including at tumor progression/relapse. Only patients with spare fresh-frozen tumor and over two years of follow-up were included. PBMC were collected before vaccination, two weeks after the third vaccination, and at progression. Clones were sequenced by immunoSEQ multiplex PCR, and TCRdb holds only the in-frame ones, with some missing. The sample shows tens of thousands of clones, roughly 84% of them seen only once. The chain is built from TRBV7-9 and TRBJ2-1, with 11 nucleotides matching TRBD2. This receptor was taken from a human donor with glioblastoma. The sample in question was blood, obtained after dendritic cell vaccination. The CDR3 nucleotides read TGTGCCAGCAGCTTGGGACTAGCGGAATACAATGAGCAGTTCTTC. It specifies CASSLGLAEYNEQFF.